Included here is one T cell receptor (beta chain) sequence, with context. Its antigen is undetermined. This specimen belongs to a study of T-cell reconstitution after alpha-beta-depleted transplantation in children. General study findings and limits: Some patients owed their high day-60 TCRbeta diversity to surviving recipient T cells and thymic progenitors.

This CDR3 contains 19 residues. V was pared by 3 bases and J by 9 bases, with 19 bases of the junction left unmatched. Germline CDR1 KGHSH, CDR2 LQKENI. Preparation of the TCRbeta library used unique molecular identifiers. TCRdb re-derived calls from the PCR reads in MiXCR, one entry per CDR3 protein. Among about 980,000 distinct CDR3 sequences listed, 25% to 30% were seen once. This clonotype originated in a boy less than two years old who had a stem cell transplant for SCID, so the T cells may come from the graft donor. The V and J genes are TRBV18 and TRBJ2-2, with 10 positions matching TRBD1. Sequencing used PBMCs, mostly from graft donor cells, obtained 360 days after TCRalphabeta/CD19-depleted stem cell transplant. The CDR3 DNA is TGTGCCAGCTCACCGTCGCGGGACAGGGGCTATACCCGGCCAAGGGAGCTGTTTTTT. Its translation is CASSPSRDRGYTRPRELFF. Full variable domain (missing parts from reference TRBV18 and TRBJ2-2): NAGVMQNPRHLVRRRGQEARLRCSPMKGHSHVYWYRQLPEEGLKFMVYLQKENIIDESGMPKERFSAEFPKEGPSILRIQQVVRGDSAAYFCASSPSRDRGYTRPRELFFGEGSRLTVL.